There are many counts of the clone carrying this T cell receptor beta chain. Antigen: not known. This entry comes from a study of early T cells in non-severe SARS-CoV-2 infection. Study details: The input, bulk RNA from unsorted whole blood, was sequenced, and chains were unpaired. Study-level results: VDJdb matches were skewed toward anti-spike CD8 T cell responses.

Unique molecular identifiers were affixed to single, distinct cDNA molecules. TCRdb re-derived calls from the 5' RACE reads in MiXCR, one entry per CDR3 protein. This sample has more than 20,000 distinct CDR3 sequences, with roughly 3.5% found just once. There are 14 residues in the CDR3. Per germline, CDR1 SGHRS and CDR2 YFSETQ. V shed 0 bases and J shed 6 bases, with 12 bases lying between them. Material: whole blood. The J gene is TRBJ1-2, the V gene TRBV5-1, with D perhaps TRBD1 (5 bases). This receptor was identified in an adult who was a healthcare worker with PCR-confirmed SARS-CoV-2 infection or an uninfected control (not recorded which). The CDR3 DNA sequence: TGCGCCAGCAGCTTGGCGCTAGGGGAGGATGGCTACACCTTC. Amino acids: CASSLALGEDGYTF.